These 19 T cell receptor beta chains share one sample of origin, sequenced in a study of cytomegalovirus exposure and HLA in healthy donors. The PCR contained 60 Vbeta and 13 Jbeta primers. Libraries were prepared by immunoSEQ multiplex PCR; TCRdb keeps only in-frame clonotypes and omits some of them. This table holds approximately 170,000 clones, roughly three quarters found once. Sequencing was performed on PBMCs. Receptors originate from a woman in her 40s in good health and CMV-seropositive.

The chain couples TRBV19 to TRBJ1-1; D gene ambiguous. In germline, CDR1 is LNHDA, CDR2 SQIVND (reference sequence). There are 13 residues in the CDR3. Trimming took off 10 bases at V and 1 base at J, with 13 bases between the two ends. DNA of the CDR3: TGTGCCACCCGGCGTCGGGGGAACACTGAAGCTTTCTTT. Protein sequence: CATRRRGNTEAFF. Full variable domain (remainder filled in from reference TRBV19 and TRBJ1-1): DGGITQSPKYLFRKEGQNVTLSCEQNLNHDAMYWYRQDPGQGLRLIYYSQIVNDFQKGDIAEGYSVSREKKESFPLTVTSAQKNPTAFYLCATRRRGNTEAFFGQGTRLTVV.

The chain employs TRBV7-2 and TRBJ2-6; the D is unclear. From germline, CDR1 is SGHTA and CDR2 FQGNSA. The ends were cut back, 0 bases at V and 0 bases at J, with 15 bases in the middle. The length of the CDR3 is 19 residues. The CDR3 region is CASSLAKWARASGANVLTF. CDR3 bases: TGTGCCAGCAGCTTAGCGAAATGGGCCCGCGCCTCTGGGGCCAACGTCCTGACTTTC.

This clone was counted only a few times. CDR3 residues: CASSFGAGLSTGELFF. The CDR3 nucleotides are TGTGCCAGCAGTTTTGGGGCGGGGTTGTCAACCGGGGAGCTGTTTTTT. J is TRBJ2-2 and V is TRBV28, with a tentative D call TRBD2 (6 bases). The V end lost 3 bases, the J end lost 5 bases, and 16 bases lay between the germline ends. Germline CDR1 and CDR2: MDHEN and SYDVKM. CDR3 size: 16 residues.

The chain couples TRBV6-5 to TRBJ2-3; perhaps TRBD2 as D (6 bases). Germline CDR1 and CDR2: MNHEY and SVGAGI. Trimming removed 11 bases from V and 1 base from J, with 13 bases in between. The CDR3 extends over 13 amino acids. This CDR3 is CACGGSGTDTQYF. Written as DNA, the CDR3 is TGTGCCTGCGGAGGGTCTGGCACAGATACGCAGTATTTT.

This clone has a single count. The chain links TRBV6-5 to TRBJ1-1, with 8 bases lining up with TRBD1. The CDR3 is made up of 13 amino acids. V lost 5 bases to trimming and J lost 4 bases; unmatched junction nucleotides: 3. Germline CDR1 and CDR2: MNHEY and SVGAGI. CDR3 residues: CASSGTGRTEAFF. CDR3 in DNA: TGTGCCAGCAGTGGGACAGGCCGCACTGAAGCTTTCTTT.

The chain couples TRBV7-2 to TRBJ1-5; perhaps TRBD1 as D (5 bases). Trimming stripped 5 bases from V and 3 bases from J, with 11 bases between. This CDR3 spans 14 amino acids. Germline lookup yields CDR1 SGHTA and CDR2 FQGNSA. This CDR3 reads CASSARQNNQPQHF. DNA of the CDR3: TGTGCCAGCAGCGCAAGACAGAACAATCAGCCCCAGCATTTT.

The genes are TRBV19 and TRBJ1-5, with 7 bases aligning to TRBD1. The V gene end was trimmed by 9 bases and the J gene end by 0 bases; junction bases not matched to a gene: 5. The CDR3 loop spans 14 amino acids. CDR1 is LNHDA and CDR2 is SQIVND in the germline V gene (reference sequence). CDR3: CASGTANSNQPQHF. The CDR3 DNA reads TGTGCCAGCGGGACAGCGAATAGCAATCAGCCCCAGCATTTT.

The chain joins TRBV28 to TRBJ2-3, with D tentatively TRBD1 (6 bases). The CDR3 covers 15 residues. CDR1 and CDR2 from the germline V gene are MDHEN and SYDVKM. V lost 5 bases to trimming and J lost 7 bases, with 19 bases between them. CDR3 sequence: CASSLQQGRVNTQYF. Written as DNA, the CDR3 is TGTGCCAGCAGTCTCCAACAGGGACGGGTAAATACGCAGTATTTT.

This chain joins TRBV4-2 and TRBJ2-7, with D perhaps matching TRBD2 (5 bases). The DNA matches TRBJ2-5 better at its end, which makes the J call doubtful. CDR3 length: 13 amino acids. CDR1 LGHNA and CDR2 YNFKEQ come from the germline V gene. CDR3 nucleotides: TGTGCCAGCAGCCAAGATAGGAGGGAGACCCAGTACTTC. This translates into CASSQDRRETQYF.

The CDR3 sequence: CASSVDATSGYHNEQFF. The DNA of the CDR3 is TGTGCCAGCAGCGTAGATGCAACTAGCGGATACCACAATGAGCAGTTCTTC. V usage is TRBV9 and J usage is TRBJ2-1; 8 bases line up with TRBD2. The CDR3 runs 17 residues. Trimming removed 0 bases from V and 5 bases from J; junction bases left unmatched: 10. Germline V gene lookup returns CDR1 SGDLS and CDR2 YYNGEE.

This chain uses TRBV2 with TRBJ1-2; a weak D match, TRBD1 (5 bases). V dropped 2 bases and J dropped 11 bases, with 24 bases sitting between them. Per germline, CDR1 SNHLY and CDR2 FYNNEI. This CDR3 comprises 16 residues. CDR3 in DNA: TGTGCCAGCAGTGAAAATGGCCCATCTCAGGGAAGTGGGTACACCTTC. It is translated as CASSENGPSQGSGYTF.

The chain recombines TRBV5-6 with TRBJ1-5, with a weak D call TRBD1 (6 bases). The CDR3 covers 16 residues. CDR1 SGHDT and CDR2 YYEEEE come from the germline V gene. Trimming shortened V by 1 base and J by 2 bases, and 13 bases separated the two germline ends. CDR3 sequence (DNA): TGTGCCAGCAGCTTGACGGCGGGGGCAGGCAATCAGCCCCAGCATTTT. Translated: CASSLTAGAGNQPQHF.

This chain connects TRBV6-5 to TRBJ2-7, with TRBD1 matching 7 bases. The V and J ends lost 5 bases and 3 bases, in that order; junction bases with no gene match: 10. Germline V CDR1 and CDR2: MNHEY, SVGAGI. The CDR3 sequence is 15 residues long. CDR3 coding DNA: TGTGCCAGCAGTAGCACCGGGACAGCCAGCTACGAGCAGTACTTC. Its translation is CASSSTGTASYEQYF.

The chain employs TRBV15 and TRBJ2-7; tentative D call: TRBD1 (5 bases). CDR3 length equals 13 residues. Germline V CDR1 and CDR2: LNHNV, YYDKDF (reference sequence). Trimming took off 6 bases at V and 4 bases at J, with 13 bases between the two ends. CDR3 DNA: TGTGCCACCAGTGTACAGGCGTTTTACGAGCAGTACTTC. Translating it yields CATSVQAFYEQYF.

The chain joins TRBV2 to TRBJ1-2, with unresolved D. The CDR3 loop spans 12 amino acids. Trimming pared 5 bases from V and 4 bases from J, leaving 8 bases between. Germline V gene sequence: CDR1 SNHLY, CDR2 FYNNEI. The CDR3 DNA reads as TGTGCCAGCAGTCCAGGTTTCTATGGCTACACCTTC. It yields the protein CASSPGFYGYTF.

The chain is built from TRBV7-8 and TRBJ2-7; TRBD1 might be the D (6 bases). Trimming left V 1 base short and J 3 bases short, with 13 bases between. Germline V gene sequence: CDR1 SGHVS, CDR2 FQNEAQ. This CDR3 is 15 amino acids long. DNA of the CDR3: TGTGCCAGCAGCTTAGTGGAAACAGGGAGCTACGAGCAGTACTTC. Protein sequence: CASSLVETGSYEQYF.

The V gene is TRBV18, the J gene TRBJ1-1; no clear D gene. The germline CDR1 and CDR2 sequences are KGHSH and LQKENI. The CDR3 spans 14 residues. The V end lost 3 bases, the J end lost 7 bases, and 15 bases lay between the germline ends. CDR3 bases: TGTGCCAGCTCACCCCAGTACGCGGGGTATGAAGCTTTCTTT. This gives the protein CASSPQYAGYEAFF.

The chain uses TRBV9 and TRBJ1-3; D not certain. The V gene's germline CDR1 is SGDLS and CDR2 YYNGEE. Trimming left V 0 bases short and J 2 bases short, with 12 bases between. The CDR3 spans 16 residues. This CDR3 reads CASSVAAQHAGNTIYF. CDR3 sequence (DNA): TGTGCCAGCAGCGTAGCTGCACAGCATGCTGGAAACACCATATATTTT.

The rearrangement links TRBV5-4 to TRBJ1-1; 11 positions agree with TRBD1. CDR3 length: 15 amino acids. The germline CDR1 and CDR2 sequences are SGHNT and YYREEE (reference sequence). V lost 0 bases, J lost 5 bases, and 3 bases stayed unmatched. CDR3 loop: CASSLVGTGGTEAFF. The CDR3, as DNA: TGTGCCAGCAGCTTGGTCGGGACAGGGGGGACTGAAGCTTTCTTT.